This T cell receptor (beta chain) originates from a study of OX40 agonist ivuxolimab in advanced cancers. Only in-frame clones appear in the TCRdb table, and some are missing; sequencing was by immunoSEQ multiplex PCR. The profile shows around 100,000 clones, approximately 90% of them singletons. Of note for this clone: Its antigen is unidentified.

Study findings and constraints: CD4+ T cells averaged fewer expanded clones than CD8+ T cells.

With 4 bases removed from V and 4 bases from J, the gap between germline ends came to 11 bases. This CDR3 comprises 14 residues. CDR1 and CDR2 from the germline V gene are SGHNT and YYREEE (reference sequence). The chain links TRBV5-4 to TRBJ1-4; D not certain. The source of this sequence is an adult with an advanced solid tumor such as melanoma, head and neck, liver or kidney cancer. The specimen comprised CD4+ or CD8+ T cells sorted from blood, sampled in a trial of the OX40 agonist ivuxolimab. The CDR3 region is CASSPYGRNEKLFF. CDR3 in DNA: TGTGCCAGCAGCCCGTACGGACGTAATGAAAAACTGTTTTTT.